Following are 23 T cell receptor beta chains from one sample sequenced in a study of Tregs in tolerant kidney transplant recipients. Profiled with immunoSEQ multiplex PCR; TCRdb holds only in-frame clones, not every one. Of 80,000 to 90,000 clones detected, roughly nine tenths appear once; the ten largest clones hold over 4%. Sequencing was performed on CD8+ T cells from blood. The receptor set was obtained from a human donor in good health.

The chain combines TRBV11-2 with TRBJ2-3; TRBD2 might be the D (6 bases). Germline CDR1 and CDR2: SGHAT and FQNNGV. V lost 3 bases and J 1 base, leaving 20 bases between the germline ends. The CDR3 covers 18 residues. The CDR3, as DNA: TGTGCCAGCAGCTTGATGGTCAGGAGGGCGGTCGGCACAGATACGCAGTATTTT. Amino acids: CASSLMVRRAVGTDTQYF. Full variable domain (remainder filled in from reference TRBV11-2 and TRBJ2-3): EAGVAQSPRYKIIEKRQSVAFWCNPISGHATLYWYQQILGQGPKLLIQFQNNGVVDDSQLPKDRFSAERLKGVDSTLKIQPAKLEDSAVYLCASSLMVRRAVGTDTQYFGPGTRLTVL.

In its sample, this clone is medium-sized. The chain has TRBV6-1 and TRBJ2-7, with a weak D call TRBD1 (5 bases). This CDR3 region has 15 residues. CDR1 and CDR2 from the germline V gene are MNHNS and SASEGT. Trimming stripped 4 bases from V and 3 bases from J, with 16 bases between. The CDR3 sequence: CASSVDTGRNYEQYF. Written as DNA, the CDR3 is TGTGCCAGCAGTGTTGACACAGGTAGGAACTACGAGCAGTACTTC.

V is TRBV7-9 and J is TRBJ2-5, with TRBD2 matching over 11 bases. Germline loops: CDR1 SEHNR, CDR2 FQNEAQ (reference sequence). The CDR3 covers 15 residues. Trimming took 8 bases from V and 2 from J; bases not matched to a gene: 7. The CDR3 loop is CASGQGTSGQETQYF. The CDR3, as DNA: TGTGCCAGCGGACAGGGGACTAGCGGACAAGAGACCCAGTACTTC.

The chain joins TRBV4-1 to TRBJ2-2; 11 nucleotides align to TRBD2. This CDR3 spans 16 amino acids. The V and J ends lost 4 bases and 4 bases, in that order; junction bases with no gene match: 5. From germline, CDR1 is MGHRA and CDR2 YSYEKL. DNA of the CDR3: TGCGCCAGCAGCCTCAGACTAGCGGGACCCACCGGGGAGCTGTTTTTT. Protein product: CASSLRLAGPTGELFF.

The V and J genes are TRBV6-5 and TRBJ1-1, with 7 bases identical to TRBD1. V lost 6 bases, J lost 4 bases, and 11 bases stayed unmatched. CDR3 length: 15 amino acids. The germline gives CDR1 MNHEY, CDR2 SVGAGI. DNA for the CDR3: TGTGCCAGCAGAGTACTAAACACAGGGGCCACTGAAGCTTTCTTT. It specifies CASRVLNTGATEAFF.

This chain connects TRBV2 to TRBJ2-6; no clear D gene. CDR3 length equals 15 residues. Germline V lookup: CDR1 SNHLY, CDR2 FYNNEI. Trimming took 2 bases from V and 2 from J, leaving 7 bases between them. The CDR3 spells CASSEWGPGANVLTF. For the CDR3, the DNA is TGTGCCAGCAGTGAATGGGGTCCTGGGGCCAACGTCCTGACTTTC.

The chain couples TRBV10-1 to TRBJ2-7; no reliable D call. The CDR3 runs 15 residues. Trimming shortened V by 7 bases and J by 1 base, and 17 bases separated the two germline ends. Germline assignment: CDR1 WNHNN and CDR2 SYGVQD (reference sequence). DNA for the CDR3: TGCGCCAGCACTAAGGCCGCCATTAGATCCTACGAGCAGTACTTC. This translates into CASTKAAIRSYEQYF.

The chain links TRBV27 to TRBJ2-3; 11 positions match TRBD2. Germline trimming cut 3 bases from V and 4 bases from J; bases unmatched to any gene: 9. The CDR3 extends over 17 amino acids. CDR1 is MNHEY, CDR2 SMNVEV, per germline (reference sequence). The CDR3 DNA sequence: TGTGCCAGCAGTTTTAATTTAGCGGGGGGGCGGGCAGATACGCAGTATTTT. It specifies CASSFNLAGGRADTQYF.

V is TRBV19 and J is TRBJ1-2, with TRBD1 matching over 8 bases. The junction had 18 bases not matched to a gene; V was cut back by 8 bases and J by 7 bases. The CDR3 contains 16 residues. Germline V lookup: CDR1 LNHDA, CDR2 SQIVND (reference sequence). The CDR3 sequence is CASRYTGTGGMGGYTF. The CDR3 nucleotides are TGTGCCAGTCGATACACCGGGACAGGTGGGATGGGTGGCTACACCTTC.

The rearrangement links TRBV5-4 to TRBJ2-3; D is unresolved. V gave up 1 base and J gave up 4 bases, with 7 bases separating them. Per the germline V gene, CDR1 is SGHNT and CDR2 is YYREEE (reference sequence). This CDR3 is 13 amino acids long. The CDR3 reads CASSLKASDTQYF. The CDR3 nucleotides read TGTGCCAGCAGCTTGAAAGCTTCAGATACGCAGTATTTT. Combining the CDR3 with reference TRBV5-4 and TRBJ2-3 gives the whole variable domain ETGVTQSPTHLIKTRGQQVTLRCSSQSGHNTVSWYQQALGQGPQFIFQYYREEENGRGNFPPRFSGLQFPNYSSELNVNALELDDSALYLCASSLKASDTQYFGPGTRLTVL.

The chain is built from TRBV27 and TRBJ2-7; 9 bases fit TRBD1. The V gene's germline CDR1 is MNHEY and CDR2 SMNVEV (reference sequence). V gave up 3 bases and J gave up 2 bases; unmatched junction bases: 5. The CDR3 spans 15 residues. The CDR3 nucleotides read TGTGCCAGCAGTTTTGGCGGGACAGGGCCCTACGAGCAGTACTTC. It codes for CASSFGGTGPYEQYF.

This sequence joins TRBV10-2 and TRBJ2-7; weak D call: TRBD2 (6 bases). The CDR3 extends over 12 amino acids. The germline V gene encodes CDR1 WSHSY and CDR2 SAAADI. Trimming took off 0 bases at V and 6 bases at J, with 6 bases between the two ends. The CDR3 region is CASSESGGEQYF. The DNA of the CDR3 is TGCGCCAGCAGTGAGTCCGGGGGCGAGCAGTACTTC.

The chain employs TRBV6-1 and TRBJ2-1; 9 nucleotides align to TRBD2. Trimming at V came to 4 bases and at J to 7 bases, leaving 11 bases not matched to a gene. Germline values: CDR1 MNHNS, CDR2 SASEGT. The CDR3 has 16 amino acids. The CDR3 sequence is CASSAPLAGGLNEQFF. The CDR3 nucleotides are TGTGCCAGCAGTGCCCCTCTCGCGGGGGGGCTGAATGAGCAGTTCTTC.

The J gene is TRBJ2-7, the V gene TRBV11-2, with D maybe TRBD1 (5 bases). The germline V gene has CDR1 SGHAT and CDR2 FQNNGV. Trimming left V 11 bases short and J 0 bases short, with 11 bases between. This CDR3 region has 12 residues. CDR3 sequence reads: CACQGNSYEQYF. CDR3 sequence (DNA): TGTGCCTGCCAGGGCAACTCCTACGAGCAGTACTTC.

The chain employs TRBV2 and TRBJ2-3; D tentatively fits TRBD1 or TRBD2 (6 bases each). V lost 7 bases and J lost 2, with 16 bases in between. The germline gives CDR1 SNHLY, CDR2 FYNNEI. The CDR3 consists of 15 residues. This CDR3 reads CASNGGTTNTDTQYF. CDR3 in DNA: TGTGCCAGCAATGGAGGGACAACCAACACAGATACGCAGTATTTT.

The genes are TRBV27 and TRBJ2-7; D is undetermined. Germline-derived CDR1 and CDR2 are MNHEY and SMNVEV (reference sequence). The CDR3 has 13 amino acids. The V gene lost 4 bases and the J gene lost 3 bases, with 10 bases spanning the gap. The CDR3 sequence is CASSYARNYEQYF. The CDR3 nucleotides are TGTGCCAGCAGTTATGCTAGGAACTACGAGCAGTACTTC.

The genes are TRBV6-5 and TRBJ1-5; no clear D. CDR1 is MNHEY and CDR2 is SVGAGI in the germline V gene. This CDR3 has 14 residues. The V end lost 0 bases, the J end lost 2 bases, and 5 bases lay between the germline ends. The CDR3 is CASSYSQGNQPQHF. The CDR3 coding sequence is TGTGCCAGCAGTTACTCTCAGGGCAATCAGCCCCAGCATTTT.

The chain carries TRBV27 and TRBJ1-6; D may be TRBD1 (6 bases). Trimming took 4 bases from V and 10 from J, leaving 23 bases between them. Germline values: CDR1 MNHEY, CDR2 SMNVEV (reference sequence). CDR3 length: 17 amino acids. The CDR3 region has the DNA TGTGCCAGCAGTTGGGGTTGGGGGGCTCTGGTAATGTCACCCCTCCACTTT. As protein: CASSWGWGALVMSPLHF.

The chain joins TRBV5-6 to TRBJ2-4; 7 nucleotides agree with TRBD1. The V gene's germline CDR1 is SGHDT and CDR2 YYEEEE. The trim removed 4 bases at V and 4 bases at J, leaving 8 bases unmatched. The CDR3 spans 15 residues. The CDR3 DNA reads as TGTGCCAGCAGCGTCTCCGGGACAGATAAAAACATTCAGTACTTC. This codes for CASSVSGTDKNIQYF.

CDR3 DNA: TGCGCCAGCTTTGGGGATACGCAGTATTTT. As protein: CASFGDTQYF. This chain links TRBV4-1 with TRBJ2-3; D is uncertain. Per germline, CDR1 MGHRA and CDR2 YSYEKL. The CDR3 length is 10 residues. V was clipped by 8 bases and J by 6 bases, with 6 bases between them.

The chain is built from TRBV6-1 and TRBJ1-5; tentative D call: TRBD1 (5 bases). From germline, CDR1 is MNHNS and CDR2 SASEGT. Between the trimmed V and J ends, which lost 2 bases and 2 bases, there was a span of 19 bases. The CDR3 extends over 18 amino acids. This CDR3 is CASSERDRRSLGNQPQHF. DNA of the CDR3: TGTGCCAGCAGTGAAAGGGACCGTAGGTCCCTTGGCAATCAGCCCCAGCATTTT.

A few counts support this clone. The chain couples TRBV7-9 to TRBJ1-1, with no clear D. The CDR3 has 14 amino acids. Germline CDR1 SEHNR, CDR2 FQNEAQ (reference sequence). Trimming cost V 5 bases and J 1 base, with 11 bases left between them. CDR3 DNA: TGTGCCAGCAGCCCGGACGGAGAGAACACTGAAGCTTTCTTT. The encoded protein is CASSPDGENTEAFF.

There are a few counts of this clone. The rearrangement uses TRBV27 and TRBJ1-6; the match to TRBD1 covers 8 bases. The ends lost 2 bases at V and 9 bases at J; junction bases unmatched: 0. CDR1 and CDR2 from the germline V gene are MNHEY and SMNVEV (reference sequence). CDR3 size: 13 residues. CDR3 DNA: TGTGCCAGCAGTTTAGACAGGGGTTCACCCCTCCACTTT. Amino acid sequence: CASSLDRGSPLHF.